This T cell receptor beta chain was profiled in a study of shared clonotypes between healthy human individuals. Turning to the study itself: Contributing individuals were two females and a few males aged 18 to 49.

CDR1 is SGHVS and CDR2 is FQNEAQ in the germline V gene. The CDR3 is made up of 13 amino acids. The V and J ends lost 1 base and 6 bases respectively, with 7 bases between them. Replicate PCRs for unsorted PBMC used about 0.3 ug DNA (around 30,000 T cell genomes). Measured with immunoSEQ multiplex PCR; TCRdb has only the in-frame clones, and not every one. The data contain about 470,000 clones, 70% to 80% of them seen just once; the ten biggest clones take up roughly 13%. Healthy and HIV-negative, the adult donors had no recent acute infections or vaccinations. Genomic DNA came from tens of millions of PBMCs in unsorted samples. Concerning this clone: The same CDR3 arises from other DNA sequences in this sample as well.

Sequences were obtained from PBMCs. The rearrangement joins TRBV7-8 to TRBJ1-5; D gene ambiguous. The source is a middle-aged woman in good health. Some clones in this sample may be carry-over from other donors' samples. DNA of the CDR3: TGTGCCAGCAGCTTAGGGGTTGGTCAGCCCCAGCATTTT. Encoded protein: CASSLGVGQPQHF.